This TCR beta chain emerged from a study of regulatory T cells in long-lasting Graves disease. General study points: Persistent Graves' patients had lower TCR diversity than newly diagnosed ones. Accuracy was possibly reduced by small sample size.

In building TCR beta libraries, iRepertoire HTBI primers were used together with Arm-PCR of CDR3 regions. A single record per CDR3 protein comes from TCRdb applying MiXCR to the multiplex PCR reads. This sample has some 490,000 distinct CDR3 sequences, with about 11% found just once. Per the germline V gene, CDR1 is SGHTS and CDR2 is YDEGEE. The CDR3 covers 18 residues. Trimming took 6 bases from V and 3 from J, leaving 22 bases between them. The time point was: newly diagnosed GD, antithyroid drugs for less than 3 months. Isolated PBMC RNA provided the starting material for the TCR library. Graves' disease diagnosis used American Thyroid Association guidelines. This clonotype was counted only a few times. Its specificity is not known. In addition, the sample was reused for a study of T cells in Graves' hyperthyroidism and ophthalmopathy. That work adds: In the blood, most expanded thyroid clonotypes above 0.001 appeared as well.

The V call is TRBV5-8, the J call TRBJ2-6; D may be TRBD1 or TRBD2 (5 bases each). This clonotype was obtained from a woman in her thirties with Graves disease. Sequences were derived from peripheral blood mononuclear cells (PBMCs), sampled at new diagnosis, from a patient treated with antithyroid drugs. For the CDR3, the DNA is TGTGCCAGCATCGCAGGATGGCGTGGGGGTGGTGGGGCCAACGTCCTGACTTTC. This encodes CASIAGWRGGGGANVLTF.